The present entry profiles one T cell receptor (beta chain) with its context. Its target is not known. The sample comes from a study of CD8+ T cells in alopecia areata. Overall study results and limits: Scalp clonality and expanded CD8+ clones among the top 100 were significantly decreased by tofacitinib. In blood and scalp, many expanded lesional clones persisted during tofacitinib.

cDNA serving as the sequencing template came from extracted, reverse transcribed RNA. Clones were read by immunoSEQ multiplex PCR, and TCRdb kept only the in-frame ones, dropping some. The repertoire consists of some 220,000 clones, with more than 45% occurring once and the leading ten covering around 1.4%. Treatment defined: oral pan-JAK inhibitor, 5-10 mg twice daily. CDR3 size: 15 residues. V lost 7 bases to trimming and J lost 1 base, with 16 bases between them. Per the germline V gene, CDR1 is SQVTM and CDR2 is ANQGSEA. The TCR comes from a human donor with alopecia areata. The V and J genes are TRBV29-1 and TRBJ2-2; TRBD1 is a possible D gene (6 bases). Source: CD4+ T cells sorted from blood, taken at week 4, from a patient treated with tofacitinib. DNA of the CDR3: TGCAGCGCTAAAAAACAGGGAGTGAACACCGGGGAGCTGTTTTTT. As protein: CSAKKQGVNTGELFF.